What follows are 18 T cell receptor beta chains derived from one specimen sequenced in a study of cytomegalovirus exposure and HLA in healthy donors. Researchers ran the PCR with 60 Vbeta and 13 Jbeta primers. Measured with immunoSEQ multiplex PCR; TCRdb has only the in-frame clones, and not every one. The repertoire consists of 29,000 or so clones, with approximately 62% occurring once and the leading ten covering roughly 42%. Input material: PBMCs. These receptors came from a male donor in good health and CMV-seropositive.

This clone has just a few counts. This chain uses TRBV5-1 with TRBJ2-1; no clear D. This CDR3 spans 15 amino acids. Germline V gene lookup returns CDR1 SGHRS and CDR2 YFSETQ. V gave up 1 base and J gave up 1 base, with 9 bases separating them. This CDR3 reads CASSLSLQSYNEQFF. CDR3 DNA sequence: TGCGCCAGCAGCTTGAGTCTGCAGTCCTACAATGAGCAGTTCTTC. Full variable domain (outside the CDR3, taken from reference TRBV5-1 and TRBJ2-1): KAGVTQTPRYLIKTRGQQVTLSCSPISGHRSVSWYQQTPGQGLQFLFEYFSETQRNKGNFPGRFSGRQFSNSRSEMNVSTLELGDSALYLCASSLSLQSYNEQFFGPGTRLTVL.

The chain carries TRBV27 and TRBJ2-1, with D maybe TRBD2 (6 bases). CDR3 length: 17 amino acids. V was trimmed by 2 bases and J by 8 bases, leaving 22 bases between them. From germline, CDR1 is MNHEY and CDR2 SMNVEV (reference sequence). As DNA, the CDR3 is TGTGCCAGCAGTTTAAGTACCGCGGAGGGCCCTTACGATGAGCAGTTCTTC. Residues: CASSLSTAEGPYDEQFF.

V usage is TRBV10-1 and J usage is TRBJ1-6; a possible D gene is TRBD1 (6 bases). CDR3 length equals 13 residues. Trimming shortened V by 10 bases and J by 7 bases, and 14 bases separated the two germline ends. Germline V gives CDR1 WNHNN, CDR2 SYGVQD (reference sequence). The CDR3 reads CATSLGANSPLHF. In DNA form, the CDR3 reads TGCGCCACAAGCCTGGGGGCCAATTCACCCCTCCACTTT.

Only a few counts were recorded for this clone. This chain links TRBV7-3 with TRBJ2-3; TRBD2 matches 9 bases. V trimming: 5 bases; J trimming: 4 bases; junction bases outside the gene matches: 16. The CDR3 runs 18 residues. Germline loops: CDR1 SGHTA, CDR2 FQGTGA. CDR3 sequence: CASSPRVLAGVLPDTQYF. CDR3 nucleotide sequence: TGTGCCAGCAGCCCCCGAGTTTTAGCGGGAGTTCTCCCAGATACGCAGTATTTT.

The chain recombines TRBV7-3 with TRBJ2-2, with 8 nucleotides matching TRBD2. The germline gives CDR1 SGHTA, CDR2 FQGTGA. J was trimmed by 5 bases and V by 8 bases; bases with no gene match: 4. The CDR3 totals 13 residues. CDR3 DNA: TGTGCCAGCGGAGCGGGAGTTACCGGGGAGCTGTTTTTT. Amino acid sequence: CASGAGVTGELFF.

This clone was observed a few times. This chain uses TRBV11-2 with TRBJ2-1; 11 nucleotides align to TRBD2. The CDR3 is made up of 15 amino acids. Germline trimming cut 5 bases from V and 4 bases from J; bases unmatched to any gene: 4. CDR1 and CDR2 (germline): SGHAT, FQNNGV. The CDR3 coding sequence is TGTGCCAGCAGCCCGGGACTAGCGGAATACAATGAGCAGTTCTTC. Its translation: CASSPGLAEYNEQFF.

The V gene is TRBV5-1, the J gene TRBJ2-2; D perhaps matches TRBD2 (6 bases). CDR3 size: 13 residues. Deletions cut 3 bases from V and 5 bases from J, with 8 bases between. Germline loops: CDR1 SGHRS, CDR2 YFSETQ. The CDR3 protein is CASSSLATGELFF. As DNA, the CDR3 is TGCGCCAGCAGCTCACTAGCTACCGGGGAGCTGTTTTTT.

V gene TRBV5-4 combines with J gene TRBJ1-5; 7 bases match TRBD1. The CDR3 is 13 residues long. Germline V gene data show CDR1 as SGHNT and CDR2 as YYREEE (reference sequence). With 5 bases clipped from V and 7 bases from J, the junction kept 6 bases outside the gene matches. The CDR3 DNA reads TGTGCCAGCAGTTCGCAGGGGGAGCAGCCCCAGCATTTT. Translating gives CASSSQGEQPQHF. The variable domain in full, with the rest retrieved from reference TRBV5-4 and TRBJ1-5, is ETGVTQSPTHLIKTRGQQVTLRCSSQSGHNTVSWYQQALGQGPQFIFQYYREEENGRGNFPPRFSGLQFPNYSSELNVNALELDDSALYLCASSSQGEQPQHFGDGTRLSIL.

As for this clone: The same CDR3 arises from other DNA sequences in this sample as well. DNA of the CDR3: TGTGCCAGCAGTTACTCAGGGCGGGAAGAGACCCAGTACTTC. Its translation: CASSYSGREETQYF. This chain joins TRBV6-6 and TRBJ2-5, with a possible D match to TRBD2 (5 bases). This CDR3 comprises 14 residues. Per the germline V gene, CDR1 is MNHNY and CDR2 is SVGAGI (reference sequence). V was shortened by 0 bases and J by 3 bases, with 8 bases between the two germline ends.

J is TRBJ1-1 and V is TRBV4-2; D not resolved. V dropped 0 bases and J dropped 0 bases, with 11 bases sitting between them. Germline assignment: CDR1 LGHNA and CDR2 YNFKEQ. CDR3 length equals 16 residues. The CDR3, as DNA: TGTGCCAGCAGCCAAGATCCGAACAGCTTGAACACTGAAGCTTTCTTT. Encoded protein: CASSQDPNSLNTEAFF.

The J gene is TRBJ2-7, the V gene TRBV5-1, with 11 bases aligning to TRBD2. J was trimmed by 3 bases and V by 7 bases; bases with no gene match: 9. This CDR3 is 15 amino acids long. Per the germline V gene, CDR1 is SGHRS and CDR2 is YFSETQ. CDR3 coding DNA: TGCGCCAGCTGCCTGGGAACTAGCGGGGGCTACGAGCAGTACTTC. It translates to CASCLGTSGGYEQYF.

CDR3 DNA sequence: TGTGCCAGCAGCCGAGGGACAGGGGACAATCAGCCCCAGCATTTT. This sequence encodes CASSRGTGDNQPQHF. The V gene is TRBV6-5, the J gene TRBJ1-5; 10 nucleotides match TRBD1. This CDR3 contains 15 residues. Trimming at V came to 6 bases and at J to 3 bases, leaving 5 bases not matched to a gene. Germline CDR1 and CDR2: MNHEY and SVGAGI.

The rearrangement joins TRBV6-5 to TRBJ2-5; 7 bases are a match to TRBD1. The J segment lost 3 bases and the V segment lost 7 bases, leaving 8 bases of the junction unmatched. CDR3 size: 14 residues. In germline, CDR1 is MNHEY, CDR2 SVGAGI. CDR3 in DNA: TGTGCCAGCACTCCCATAGGACAGGAAGAGACCCAGTACTTC. It encodes CASTPIGQEETQYF.

The chain uses TRBV6-1 and TRBJ2-7, with TRBD1 as a possible D gene (5 bases). The CDR3 is 14 residues long. V dropped 5 bases and J dropped 2 bases, with 13 bases sitting between them. Germline V CDR1 and CDR2: MNHNS, SASEGT. The DNA of the CDR3 is TGTGCCAGCAGTAACGACAGAGTCGCCTACGAGCAGTACTTC. Encoded protein: CASSNDRVAYEQYF.

The chain is built from TRBV28 and TRBJ1-2, with D possibly matching TRBD1 (6 bases). V lost 5 bases and J lost 8, with 21 bases in between. This CDR3 has 15 residues. Per germline, CDR1 MDHEN and CDR2 SYDVKM. CDR3 bases: TGTGCCAGCAGTCTGGGCCCAGGGGCGCGGAAGGGCTACACCTTC. It codes for CASSLGPGARKGYTF.

This chain connects TRBV28 to TRBJ2-7, with D hard to call. Germline CDR1 reads MDHEN; CDR2 reads SYDVKM. V shed 6 bases and J shed 0 bases, with 12 bases lying between them. CDR3 size: 14 residues. CDR3 DNA: TGTGCCAGCAGCGAACCACATGGCTCCTACGAGCAGTACTTC. Translating it yields CASSEPHGSYEQYF.

This clone was counted only a few times. The chain is built from TRBV2 and TRBJ1-2; the D is unclear. The CDR3 has 12 residues. The germline V gene has CDR1 SNHLY and CDR2 FYNNEI. Trimming took 8 bases from V and 8 from J, leaving 15 bases between them. In nucleotides, the CDR3 is TGTGCCAGCGGGCGGGAGCTATGGGGCTACACCTTC. Translated: CASGRELWGYTF. Together with reference TRBV2 and TRBJ1-2, the CDR3 gives the full variable domain: EPEVTQTPSHQVTQMGQEVILRCVPISNHLYFYWYRQILGQKVEFLVSFYNNEISEKSEIFDDQFSVERPDGSNFTLKIRSTKLEDSAMYFCASGRELWGYTFGSGTRLTVV.

The rearrangement uses TRBV5-6 and TRBJ2-2; 7 nucleotides agree with TRBD2. The CDR3 spans 17 residues. Looked up from germline, CDR1 is SGHDT and CDR2 is YYEEEE. After removal of 0 bases from V and 1 base from J, the junction contained 6 bases not matched to a gene. DNA for the CDR3: TGTGCCAGCAGCTTGGCCCTAGCGGCTTTGAACACCGGGGAGCTGTTTTTT. Amino acid sequence: CASSLALAALNTGELFF.